The rows below give T cell receptor beta chains drawn from one sample of a study of blood T cell repertoires in COVID-19. Some clones are missing from TCRdb's copy, which holds only in-frame ones; the method was immunoSEQ multiplex PCR. This table holds about 87,000 clones, 60% to 80% found once. Sequences were obtained from peripheral blood. The receptors were sampled from a woman aged 45 to 65 with acute or convalescent COVID-19. Each CDR3 is given with its conserved first and last residue. A D gene is named only where the DNA matches it firmly. The size field is filled for only some rows; it gives once, few, many or a size class.

j_call,v_call,d_call,clone_size,cdr3_nt,cdr3_aa
TRBJ2-2,TRBV5-1,TRBD2,NA,TGCGCCAGCAGCCGTGGACTAGCGGGGGGAGGCGGGGAGCTGTTTTTT,CASSRGLAGGGGELFF
TRBJ2-1,TRBV11-2,TRBD2,NA,TGTGCCAGCAGCTTGGGGGGGAGCTCCTACAATGAGCAGTTCTTC,CASSLGGSSYNEQFF
TRBJ1-3,TRBV7-2,NA,NA,TGTGCCAGCAGCCAATTCGGAGAGAGTGGAAACACCATATATTTT,CASSQFGESGNTIYF
TRBJ1-4,TRBV4-2,NA,NA,TGTGCCAGCAGGCCCCCGGACAGTAATGAAAAACTGTTTTTT,CASRPPDSNEKLFF
TRBJ2-3,TRBV2,TRBD1,once,TGTGCCAGCAGGCGGACAGGGGGGACAGATACGCAGTATTTT,CASRRTGGTDTQYF
TRBJ2-3,TRBV7-8,NA,NA,TGTGCCAGCAGCTTAGCGCTCGGGACAAAGGATACGCAGTATTTT,CASSLALGTKDTQYF
TRBJ1-5,TRBV6-5,TRBD1,NA,TGTGCCAGCAGCCTGGACAGGGGCGGTCAGCCCCAGCATTTT,CASSLDRGGQPQHF
TRBJ2-7,TRBV2,NA,NA,TGTGCCAGCAGTGAGGTCACCAGGGGAACCTACGAGCAGTACTTC,CASSEVTRGTYEQYF
TRBJ2-7,TRBV30,NA,few,TGTGCCTGGAGTTTCGGGGGAGTCCTTTCCTACGAGCAGTACTTC,CAWSFGGVLSYEQYF
TRBJ1-5,TRBV25-1,TRBD1,NA,TGTGCCAGCAGTGGGGGACAGGGCGCCTATAGCAATCAGCCCCAGCATTTT,CASSGGQGAYSNQPQHF
TRBJ1-5,TRBV28,NA,NA,TGTGCCAGCAGTTTGGGAAGGGGGGGGAATCAGCCCCAGCATTTT,CASSLGRGGNQPQHF
TRBJ2-1,TRBV11-3,TRBD1,NA,TGTGCCAGCAGCCCTGACAGGGGGAATGAGCAGTTCTTC,CASSPDRGNEQFF
TRBJ1-1,TRBV20-1,NA,NA,TGCAGTGCTAGATATAACACTGAAGCTTTCTTT,CSARYNTEAFF
TRBJ2-1,TRBV5-1,TRBD2,NA,TGCGCCAGCAGCCGCGCCGGGACTAGCGGGGGGGATGGTGAGCAGTTCTTC,CASSRAGTSGGDGEQFF
TRBJ1-1,TRBV6-2/TRBV6-3,NA,NA,TGTGCCAGCAGTTCTAATCAGGGGAACACTGAAGCTTTCTTT,CASSSNQGNTEAFF
TRBJ1-6,TRBV6-5,NA,NA,TGTGCCAGCAGTTATTCAGGTTACCTTAATTCACCCCTCCACTTT,CASSYSGYLNSPLHF
TRBJ1-1,TRBV7-9,NA,NA,TGTGCCAGCAGCTTAGCGTCCCAAGGGGGGGAGGACACTGAAGCTTTCTTT,CASSLASQGGEDTEAFF
TRBJ1-2,TRBV6-5,TRBD1,few,TGTGCCAGCAGTTGGGGACAGGGGTATGGCTACACCTTC,CASSWGQGYGYTF
TRBJ2-5,TRBV4-1,TRBD2,once,TGCGCCAGCAGCCAAGAACCAGCGGGGGGGCTAAACCAAGAGACCCAGTACTTC,CASSQEPAGGLNQETQYF
TRBJ1-5,TRBV6-6,TRBD1,NA,TGTGCCGCTCGGTCGAGGCAGGGGGGACAGCCCCAGCATTTT,CAARSRQGGQPQHF
TRBJ1-1,TRBV5-1,NA,few,TGCGCCAGCAGCTTGTCCGCAGGGGTGAACACTGAAGCTTTCTTT,CASSLSAGVNTEAFF
TRBJ2-1,TRBV3-1/TRBV3-2,TRBD2,NA,TGTGCCAGCACAACCGGGGGGGAACTCTACAATGAGCAGTTCTTC,CASTTGGELYNEQFF
TRBJ1-4,TRBV6-5,TRBD1,few,TGTGCCAGCCTGCAGGGGGCTAATGAAAAACTGTTTTTT,CASLQGANEKLFF
TRBJ1-2,TRBV5-1,NA,NA,TGCGCCAGCAGCCGAATAATAAGCAGCGGTCAGGGGAACTATGGCTACACCTTC,CASSRIISSGQGNYGYTF
TRBJ2-7,TRBV28,TRBD1,NA,TGTGCCAGCAGTCCCAGGGGGAATATCTACGAGCAGTACTTC,CASSPRGNIYEQYF
TRBJ1-3,TRBV5-6,NA,NA,TGTGCCAGCAGCCCAGCGGGGATCTCTGGAAACACCATATATTTT,CASSPAGISGNTIYF
TRBJ1-6,TRBV5-6,NA,NA,TGTGCCAGCAGCTTGAACCCCTCAGGGGATTCACCCCTCCACTTT,CASSLNPSGDSPLHF
TRBJ2-2,TRBV19,TRBD1,few,TGTGCCAGTAGTATGAGGACAGGGGGAATCACCGGGGAGCTGTTTTTT,CASSMRTGGITGELFF
TRBJ1-1,TRBV6-5,NA,NA,TGTGCCAGCAGAATTGACAGTTTTGAAGCTTTCTTT,CASRIDSFEAFF
TRBJ2-7,TRBV4-1,NA,NA,TGCGCCAGCAGCCAACAGGCCACCAGCAAGTACGAGCAGTACTTC,CASSQQATSKYEQYF
TRBJ1-1,TRBV19,TRBD1,NA,TGTGCCAGTAGTGGGACAGTGATCACTGAAGCTTTCTTT,CASSGTVITEAFF
TRBJ1-5,TRBV18,NA,NA,TGTGCCAGCTCACCCAGTTCTAGCAATCAGCCCCAGCATTTT,CASSPSSSNQPQHF
TRBJ1-1,TRBV6-5,TRBD1,once,TGTGCCAGCAGTTCCCCGGGGACAGCGAACACTGAAGCTTTCTTT,CASSSPGTANTEAFF
TRBJ2-1,TRBV29-1,TRBD2,NA,TGCAGCGTTGGCCTGGGGGGGGGTTTGGCCTCCAATGAGCAGTTCTTC,CSVGLGGGLASNEQFF
TRBJ2-2,TRBV7-2,NA,few,TGTGCCAGCAGCCCAACTGGCGGGGGCAACACCGGGGAGCTGTTTTTT,CASSPTGGGNTGELFF
TRBJ2-2,TRBV6-2/TRBV6-3,NA,NA,TGTGCCAGCAGTTACGACCTTCTAGTCTCGGGTCCTCGGGTCACCGGGGAGCTGTTTTTT,CASSYDLLVSGPRVTGELFF
TRBJ2-3,TRBV6-5,NA,NA,TGTGCCAGCAGAACTACCGCAGATACGCAGTATTTT,CASRTTADTQYF
TRBJ2-1,TRBV9,NA,few,TGTGCCAGCACCATCTCTCCAGGGTCGAATGAGCAGTTCTTC,CASTISPGSNEQFF
TRBJ2-7,TRBV7-2,NA,NA,TGTGCCAGCAGCCAAACAGGAGAACTCGTCGAGCAGTACTTC,CASSQTGELVEQYF
TRBJ2-2,TRBV24-1,NA,NA,TGTGCCACCTCGGGACTGCGTAGAGGGGAGCTGTTTTTT,CATSGLRRGELFF
TRBJ1-3,TRBV6-5,TRBD1,NA,TGTGCCAGTTCAGGGGGCGGTGGAAACACCATATATTTT,CASSGGGGNTIYF
TRBJ1-3,TRBV27,NA,NA,TGTGCCAGCGGTCGAGGAGCCGGTCGCTCTGGAAACACCATATATTTT,CASGRGAGRSGNTIYF
TRBJ2-7,TRBV28,TRBD1,NA,TGTGCCAGCGTCCCGCGAGACAGGGCGGGCGAGCAGTACTTC,CASVPRDRAGEQYF
TRBJ1-5,TRBV27,NA,NA,TGTGCCAGCAGTTTATATAGCACCCGAACCAATCAGCCCCAGCATTTT,CASSLYSTRTNQPQHF
TRBJ1-1,TRBV19,NA,NA,TGTGCCAGTAGTTTGGGCCTGAACACTGAAGCTTTCTTT,CASSLGLNTEAFF
TRBJ1-6,TRBV3-1/TRBV3-2,TRBD1,few,TGTGCCAGCAGCCAGCAGGGGGGATCACCCCTCCACTTT,CASSQQGGSPLHF
TRBJ1-1,TRBV6-2/TRBV6-3,TRBD1,NA,TGTGCCAGCAGTAGCCCCCGACAGGGAGGCGCTTTCTTT,CASSSPRQGGAFF
TRBJ2-7,TRBV28,TRBD1,NA,TGTGCCAGCAGTTTATTCTCACAGGGGGAGCAGTACTTC,CASSLFSQGEQYF
TRBJ2-2,TRBV14,TRBD1,NA,TGTGCCAGCAGCCTTACAGGGGGCCCGAACACCGGGGAGCTGTTTTTT,CASSLTGGPNTGELFF
TRBJ1-3,TRBV5-1,NA,NA,TGCGCCAGCAGCTTGGAGCCAATCTCTGGAAACACCATATATTTT,CASSLEPISGNTIYF
TRBJ2-2,TRBV27,NA,few,TGTGCCAGCAAAGGGTTCATGCAGGGTTACGGGGAGCTGTTTTTT,CASKGFMQGYGELFF
TRBJ1-2,TRBV7-2,TRBD1,NA,TGTGCCAGCAGCTTCACAGGGGGCTCGAACTATGGCTACACCTTC,CASSFTGGSNYGYTF
TRBJ1-4,TRBV7-8,NA,once,TGTGCCAGCAGCTTAGTTTGGGGGGGAGGTGAAAAACTGTTTTTT,CASSLVWGGGEKLFF
TRBJ1-5,TRBV6-5,TRBD1,NA,TGTGCCAGCAGTTACTCCTACAGGGGCAGCAATCAGCCCCAGCATTTT,CASSYSYRGSNQPQHF
TRBJ2-1,TRBV6-1,NA,NA,TGTGCCAGCAGTGCCACCTTCAGGGATGTAAACAATGAGCAGTTCTTC,CASSATFRDVNNEQFF
TRBJ1-5,TRBV6-6,NA,NA,TGTGCCAGCAGTTACACGGGTAGCAATCAGCCCCAGCATTTT,CASSYTGSNQPQHF
TRBJ1-1,TRBV28,NA,NA,TGTGCCAGCAGTCCAGGGCCCACTGAAGCTTTCTTT,CASSPGPTEAFF